This entry lists 16 T cell receptor beta chains sequenced from one sample in a study of T cells in Graves' hyperthyroidism and ophthalmopathy. Amplification targeted TCR beta CDR3 regions from RNA transcripts. The study used the HTBI primer set for a first-round RT-PCR of the TCR CDR3. Via MiXCR, TCRdb re-called the multiplex PCR reads, giving one row per CDR3 protein. Among over 400,000 distinct CDR3 sequences listed, under 15% were seen once. The sample consisted of blood. Receptors originate from a man younger than 35 with Graves' ophthalmopathy.

V usage is TRBV24-1 and J usage is TRBJ2-2; 13 bases map to TRBD2. CDR1 is KGHDR, CDR2 SFDVKD, per germline. The trim removed 10 bases at V and 1 base at J, leaving 5 bases unmatched. The CDR3 is 16 amino acids. CDR3 nucleotide sequence: TGTGCCACACAGCGGACTAGCGGGGGGAACACCGGGGAGCTGTTTTTT. Its translation: CATQRTSGGNTGELFF.

This clonotype was observed at least ten times. The chain couples TRBV27 to TRBJ1-1; D ambiguous. Germline CDR1 is MNHEY and CDR2 is SMNVEV (reference sequence). This CDR3 region has 14 residues. The V end was cut by 8 bases, the J end by 4 bases, with 17 bases between. Here the CDR3 DNA reads TGTGCCAGCCATGAGGACCCCTGGAGCACTGAAGCTTTCTTT. Translation gives CASHEDPWSTEAFF.

This clonotype was seen repeatedly, ten times or more. The chain has TRBV5-1 and TRBJ2-1; D unresolved. Trimming removed 0 bases from V and 8 bases from J, with 9 bases in between. There are 13 residues in the CDR3. Germline V gives CDR1 SGHRS, CDR2 YFSETQ. CDR3 nucleotides: TGCGCCAGCAGCTTGGGGAGCCAACATGAGCAGTTCTTC. Its translation: CASSLGSQHEQFF. Looking up the rest from reference TRBV5-1 and TRBJ2-1 gives the full variable domain: KAGVTQTPRYLIKTRGQQVTLSCSPISGHRSVSWYQQTPGQGLQFLFEYFSETQRNKGNFPGRFSGRQFSNSRSEMNVSTLELGDSALYLCASSLGSQHEQFFGPGTRLTVL.

This rearrangement joins TRBV3-1 to TRBJ2-2; unclear D gene. In germline, CDR1 is LGHDT, CDR2 YNNKEL (reference sequence). V was pared by 3 bases and J by 5 bases, with 4 bases between. The CDR3 covers 12 residues. CDR3 in amino acids: CASSHGTGELFF. The CDR3 region has the DNA TGTGCCAGCAGCCACGGGACCGGGGAGCTGTTTTTT. Variable domain in full (rest from reference TRBV3-1 and TRBJ2-2): DTAVSQTPKYLVTQMGNDKSIKCEQNLGHDTMYWYKQDSKKFLKIMFSYNNKELIINETVPNRFSPKSPDKAHLNLHINSLELGDSAVYFCASSHGTGELFFGEGSRLTVL.

Ten or more counts support this clonotype. This chain links TRBV3-1 with TRBJ1-2, with D unclear. CDR3 size: 15 residues. Deletions cut 0 bases from V and 3 bases from J, with 11 bases between. CDR1 LGHDT and CDR2 YNNKEL come from the germline V gene (reference sequence). The CDR3 region has the DNA TGTGCCAGCAGCCAAGATGTAAGGCTCCACTATGGCTACACCTTC. Its translation: CASSQDVRLHYGYTF.

On this clonotype: This may stem from a read error, because a much larger clone lies one nucleotide away. V is TRBV12-3 or TRBV12-4 and J is TRBJ2-5, with a possible D match to TRBD1 (5 bases). This CDR3 is 14 amino acids long. The ends were cut back, 6 bases at V and 1 base at J, with 12 bases in the middle. CDR3 sequence: CASRFKTVQETQYF. The CDR3 nucleotides read TGTGCCAGCAGATTTAAGACAGTCCAAGAGACCCAGTACTTC.

About this clonotype itself: A much larger clonotype is one base distant, so this may be a read error. J is TRBJ1-5 and V is TRBV3-1; no definite D call. From germline, CDR1 is LGHDT and CDR2 YNNKEL (reference sequence). Trimming took off 0 bases at V and 9 bases at J, with 6 bases between the two ends. CDR3 length: 12 amino acids. CDR3 nucleotide sequence: TGTGCCAGCAGCCAAGAGGCGGGGCCCCAGCATTTT. This gives the protein CASSQEAGPQHF.

The genes are TRBV4-1 and TRBJ2-3, with D perhaps TRBD1 (5 bases). Germline V gene data show CDR1 as MGHRA and CDR2 as YSYEKL. Trimming stripped 3 bases from V and 6 bases from J, with 13 bases between. This CDR3 is built from 14 residues. This CDR3 is CASSQTRVADTQYF. The CDR3 coding sequence is TGCGCCAGCAGCCAGACCAGGGTGGCGGATACGCAGTATTTT.

This clonotype came up many times. This sequence joins TRBV7-9 and TRBJ1-4; no firm D call. Looked up from germline, CDR1 is SEHNR and CDR2 is FQNEAQ (reference sequence). V gave up 5 bases and J gave up 8 bases, with 15 bases separating them. The CDR3 sequence is 14 residues long. The CDR3 protein is CASSRLEGGEKLFF. CDR3 nucleotide sequence: TGTGCCAGCAGCCGACTAGAAGGAGGGGAAAAACTGTTTTTT.

V is TRBV7-2 and J is TRBJ1-1; D uncertain. V gave up 0 bases and J gave up 4 bases, with 6 bases separating them. There are 13 residues in the CDR3. CDR1 SGHTA and CDR2 FQGNSA come from the germline V gene. The chain's CDR3 is CASSLALSTEAFF. The CDR3 nucleotides read TGTGCCAGCAGCTTAGCGCTGAGCACTGAAGCTTTCTTT. Variable domain in full (rest from reference TRBV7-2 and TRBJ1-1): GAGVSQSPSNKVTEKGKDVELRCDPISGHTALYWYRQSLGQGLEFLIYFQGNSAPDKSGLPSDRFSAERTGGSVSTLTIQRTQQEDSAVYLCASSLALSTEAFFGQGTRLTVV.

The chain recombines TRBV5-5 with TRBJ2-6; 7 nucleotides agree with TRBD1. The junction had 7 bases not matched to a gene; V was cut back by 4 bases and J by 0 bases. The CDR3 sequence is 17 residues long. CDR1 and CDR2 from the germline V gene are SGHKS and YYEKEE (reference sequence). DNA of the CDR3: TGTGCCAGCAGCCCCGGGACAGACTACTCTGGGGCCAACGTCCTGACTTTC. Translated, it gives CASSPGTDYSGANVLTF.

This clonotype occurred a few times. The chain uses TRBV5-5 and TRBJ2-7; D gene unclear. The CDR3 spans 12 residues. Germline V gene lookup returns CDR1 SGHKS and CDR2 YYEKEE (reference sequence). The ends were cut back, 4 bases at V and 3 bases at J, with 8 bases in the middle. The CDR3 bases are TGTGCCAGCAGCCAGACCTTCTACGAGCAGTACTTC. Translation: CASSQTFYEQYF.

This clonotype was seen a handful of times. This may be a read error, as it is one base from a much larger clone. The chain's CDR3 is CASSGGWTSGRGSQYF. The DNA for the CDR3 is TGTGCCAGCAGCGGTGGATGGACTAGCGGGAGGGGATCACAGTATTTT. The rearrangement uses TRBV7-6 and TRBJ2-3, with TRBD2 matching over 15 bases. After removal of 5 bases from V and 12 bases from J, the junction contained 12 bases not matched to a gene. CDR1 and CDR2 from the germline V gene are SGHVS and FNYEAQ. CDR3 length: 16 amino acids.

The rearrangement links TRBV24-1 to TRBJ2-1; D is uncertain. V was pared by 3 bases and J by 8 bases, with 10 bases between. The CDR3 has 13 residues. Germline values: CDR1 KGHDR, CDR2 SFDVKD. The CDR3 region has the DNA TGTGCCACCAGTGATCTAGACGGCGATGAGCAGTTCTTC. Amino acids: CATSDLDGDEQFF.

There are a few counts of this clonotype. This chain uses TRBV19 with TRBJ1-1, with 7 bases that match TRBD1. This CDR3 has 15 amino acids. Germline CDR1 reads LNHDA; CDR2 reads SQIVND (reference sequence). The ends lost 5 bases at V and 1 base at J; junction bases unmatched: 7. The CDR3 nucleotides read TGTGCCAGTAGTTCTTGGGGACAGAGGAACACTGAAGCTTTCTTT. Protein sequence: CASSSWGQRNTEAFF.

The CDR3, as DNA: TGCGCCAGCAGCTTTAGCGGGGATTCCGGGGAGCTGTTTTTT. It translates to CASSFSGDSGELFF. The chain recombines TRBV5-1 with TRBJ2-2, with 8 bases fitting TRBD2. V shed 2 bases and J 6 bases; nucleotides not matched to a gene: 3. The CDR3 loop spans 14 amino acids. Germline loops: CDR1 SGHRS, CDR2 YFSETQ. Based on the CDR3 plus reference TRBV5-1 and TRBJ2-2, the full variable domain is KAGVTQTPRYLIKTRGQQVTLSCSPISGHRSVSWYQQTPGQGLQFLFEYFSETQRNKGNFPGRFSGRQFSNSRSEMNVSTLELGDSALYLCASSFSGDSGELFFGEGSRLTVL.